This TCR beta chain was sequenced for a study of blood T cells in healthy people across ages (dated by TCRdb to 2014 to 2015). Regarding the complete study: Template switching captured roughly one uniquely barcoded TCR beta cDNA molecule per two T cells in model experiments. Donors were grouped into four age groups: young (average roughly 17 years), middle-aged (about 38), aged (over 55) and long-lived (about 82). Two additional independent replicas of 1 million unique cDNA reads from the same blood draw were analyzed for two donors (one aged 18 to 30 and one aged 80 or older). Donors of different ages were randomly distributed across sequencing lanes to avoid experimental bias. The study measured age-related changes in TCR beta repertoire diversity using deep sequencing normalized with unique cDNA molecular identifiers.

What the authors observed across the whole study: Because profiling used bulk unsorted PBMCs, naive and antigen-experienced compartments could not be compared conclusively. As age increased, observed TCR beta diversity per million T cells dropped in a roughly linear way, and a significant reduction was already evident by age about 40. Estimates of total diversity based on one million sequenced T cells were considered lower bounds and underestimates. The percentage of naive T cells measured by flow cytometry correlated strongly with observed TCR beta diversity. The long-lived group showed more naive CD4+ T cells, fewer expanded clones and increased TCR diversity than the aged group, suggesting age selection. The CMV infection status of donors was not known, potentially confounding age-related changes in expanded clonotypes.

This clonotype has just a few counts. Its antigen specificity is not known. Base qualities are not recorded, but no much larger clone differs from it by a single base. Systemically healthy Caucasian individuals from Russia, some 36 in total and aged roughly 6 to 100 years, were included as donors. Each donor gave 9.5 to 10 milliliters of peripheral blood, drawn into EDTA-treated Vacutainer tubes. PBMCs were isolated by Ficoll-Paque density-gradient centrifugation, with at least 6 million obtained per sample. Trizol reagent was used to extract total RNA from the PBMCs, yielding at least 6 micrograms per sample. For every donor, an aliquot of PBMCs went through flow cytometry to measure the percentages of naive CD45RAhigh/CD27high T cells. Trimming at the junction amounts to 3 bases on V and 0 bases on J, and the germline ends lie 15 bases apart. CDR1 and CDR2 (MNHEY, SMNVEV) derive from the germline V gene (reference sequence). There are 16 amino acids in the CDR3, from cysteine to phenylalanine inclusive. This entry keeps only the CDR3 DNA: 48 bases, framed from base 1.

Library preparation was by 5' RACE. The data were produced on an Illumina HiSeq 2500. A second 7 to 11 cycle PCR used a sample-barcoded 5' primer and a J-beta primer mix. A template-switch 5' adaptor carrying 12 random nucleotides introduced a unique molecular identifier onto each TCR beta cDNA molecule. At least 3 million CDR3-containing paired-end reads were obtained from each sample. First-strand cDNA synthesis was performed from all RNA using the Mint cDNA synthesis kit, with priming by a TRBC-specific oligonucleotide. All cDNA was treated with uracil-DNA glycosylase and then went through a first 18-cycle PCR with the universal primers M1SS and BC2_uni_R. Per the authors' processing: Each sample was normalized by randomly selecting 1 million high-quality reads, each carrying a distinct molecular identifier. Instead of being binned into consensus sequences, reads that shared molecular identifiers were thrown out. CDR3 identification, clonotype clustering and error correction used MiTCR with a Q25 quality threshold and the strictest error-elimination algorithm. A nonparametric unseen species model with Euler transformation was used to estimate a lower bound on total TCR beta diversity. TCRdb reran the public reads through fastp at Q25 and MiXCR, keeping productive beta chains. CDR3 protein duplicates are merged, each entry listing the most common genes and DNA. These V and J calls rely on TCRdb rather than the paper's analysis. The sample table contains 1.5 million or so distinct CDR3 sequences; only one count was recorded for 40% to 50% of them. The ten largest clones represent 6.5% to 10% of the sample.

The sequence was collected from a woman in her late teens or twenties in good health. This receptor chain uses TRBV27 and TRBJ2-7; a confident D gene designation cannot be given. Source material: blood. CDR3 reads: CASSLSTTATSYEQYF. The DNA sequence is given as TGTGCCAGCAGTTTGTCAACTACCGCAACCTCCTACGAGCAGTACTTC.